This T cell receptor (beta chain) was sequenced during a study of CD8 T cells in ankylosing spondylitis. General study results and limits: The study looked at matched synovial fluid samples from ankylosing spondylitis patients. Disease-linked clones were reported to be significantly enriched there.

One entry per CDR3 protein, called by TCRdb with MiXCR from the 5' RACE reads. The table records 200,000 to 250,000 distinct CDR3 sequences, 20% to 30% of them present only once. To note about this clonotype: Its antigen is unidentified.

Germline loops: CDR1 SGHDT, CDR2 YYEEEE. The CDR3 is 15 residues long. V lost 0 bases and J lost 4, with 14 bases in between. This clonotype originated in a male donor with ankylosing spondylitis or in good health (not recorded which). Sequencing was carried out using blood, either unsorted or a sorted T cell fraction (not recorded which). The rearrangement joins TRBV5-6 to TRBJ2-7; D tentatively fits TRBD1 or TRBD2 (5 bases each). The CDR3, as DNA: TGTGCCAGCAGCTTGGGGGACGACGGACCATACGAGCAGTACTTC. Residues: CASSLGDDGPYEQYF.